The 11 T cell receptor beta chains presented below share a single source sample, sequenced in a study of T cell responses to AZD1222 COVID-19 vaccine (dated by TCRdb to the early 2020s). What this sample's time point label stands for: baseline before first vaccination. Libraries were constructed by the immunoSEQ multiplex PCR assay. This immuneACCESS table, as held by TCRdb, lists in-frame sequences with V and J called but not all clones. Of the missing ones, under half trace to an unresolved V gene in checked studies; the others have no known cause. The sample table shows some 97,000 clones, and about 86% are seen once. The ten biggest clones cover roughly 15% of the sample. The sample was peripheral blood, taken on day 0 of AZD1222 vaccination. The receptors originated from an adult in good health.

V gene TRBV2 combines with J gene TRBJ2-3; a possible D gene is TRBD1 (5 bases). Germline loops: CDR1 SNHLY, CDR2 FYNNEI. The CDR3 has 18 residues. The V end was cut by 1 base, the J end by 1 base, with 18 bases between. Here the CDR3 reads CASSEGLIRWGGTDTQYF. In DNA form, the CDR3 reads TGTGCCAGCAGTGAAGGCCTTATTAGGTGGGGCGGCACAGATACGCAGTATTTT.

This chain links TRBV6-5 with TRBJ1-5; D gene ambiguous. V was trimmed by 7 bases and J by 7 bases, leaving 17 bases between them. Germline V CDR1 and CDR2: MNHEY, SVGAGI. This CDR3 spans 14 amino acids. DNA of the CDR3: TGTGCCAGCAAACCTATGAGCGGTCCGCAGCCCCAGCATTTT. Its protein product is CASKPMSGPQPQHF.

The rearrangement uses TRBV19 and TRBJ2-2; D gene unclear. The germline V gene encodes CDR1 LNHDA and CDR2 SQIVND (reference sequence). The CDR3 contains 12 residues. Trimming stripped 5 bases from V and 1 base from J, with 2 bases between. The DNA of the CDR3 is TGTGCCAGTAGTTTGAACACCGGGGAGCTGTTTTTT. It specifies CASSLNTGELFF.

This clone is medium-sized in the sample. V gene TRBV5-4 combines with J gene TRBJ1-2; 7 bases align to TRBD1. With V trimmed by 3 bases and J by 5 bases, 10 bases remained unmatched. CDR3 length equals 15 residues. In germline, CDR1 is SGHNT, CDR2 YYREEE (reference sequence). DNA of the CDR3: TGTGCCAGCAGCTCGAGCAGGGACAGCTTTTATGGCTACACCTTC. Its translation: CASSSSRDSFYGYTF.

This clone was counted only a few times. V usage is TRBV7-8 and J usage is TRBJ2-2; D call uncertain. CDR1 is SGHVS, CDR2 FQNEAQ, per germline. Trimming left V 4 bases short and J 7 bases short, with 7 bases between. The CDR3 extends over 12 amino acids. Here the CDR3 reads CASSSADGELFF. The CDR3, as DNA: TGTGCCAGCAGCTCTGCCGACGGGGAGCTGTTTTTT.

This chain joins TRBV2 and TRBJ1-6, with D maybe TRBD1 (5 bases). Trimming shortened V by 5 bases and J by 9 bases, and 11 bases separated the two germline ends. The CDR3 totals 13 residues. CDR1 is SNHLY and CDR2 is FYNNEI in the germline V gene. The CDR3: CASSTRVSSPLHF. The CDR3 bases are TGTGCCAGCAGTACCAGGGTCAGTTCACCCCTCCACTTT.

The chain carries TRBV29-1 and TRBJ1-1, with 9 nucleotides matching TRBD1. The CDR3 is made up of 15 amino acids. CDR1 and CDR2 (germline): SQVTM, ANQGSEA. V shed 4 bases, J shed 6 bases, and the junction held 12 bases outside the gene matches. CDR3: CSVGDRVLTGSEAFF. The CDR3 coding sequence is TGCAGCGTTGGGGACAGGGTTCTTACAGGATCTGAAGCTTTCTTT.

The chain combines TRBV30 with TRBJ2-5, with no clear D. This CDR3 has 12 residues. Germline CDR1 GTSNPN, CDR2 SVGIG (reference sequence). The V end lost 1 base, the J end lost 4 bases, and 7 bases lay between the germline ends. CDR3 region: CAWSANTETQYF. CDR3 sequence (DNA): TGTGCCTGGAGTGCAAACACAGAGACCCAGTACTTC.

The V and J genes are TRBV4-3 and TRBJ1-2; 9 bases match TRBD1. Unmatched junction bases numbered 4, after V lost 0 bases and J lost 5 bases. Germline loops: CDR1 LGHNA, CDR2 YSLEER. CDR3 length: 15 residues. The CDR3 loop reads CASSQEQGARYGYTF. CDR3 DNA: TGCGCCAGCAGCCAAGAACAGGGGGCGCGGTATGGCTACACCTTC.

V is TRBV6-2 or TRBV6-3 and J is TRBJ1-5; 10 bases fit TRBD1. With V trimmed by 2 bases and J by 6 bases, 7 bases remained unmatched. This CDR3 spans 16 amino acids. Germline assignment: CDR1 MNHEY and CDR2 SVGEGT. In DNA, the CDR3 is TGTGCCAGCAGTTACCCAAGCTGGACAGGGGGTCAGCCCCAGCATTTT. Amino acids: CASSYPSWTGGQPQHF.

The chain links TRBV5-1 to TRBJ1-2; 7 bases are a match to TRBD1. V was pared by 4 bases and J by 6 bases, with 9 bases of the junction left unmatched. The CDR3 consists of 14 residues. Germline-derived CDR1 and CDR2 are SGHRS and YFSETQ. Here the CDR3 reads CASSPGQTYHGYTF. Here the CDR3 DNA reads TGCGCCAGCAGCCCGGGACAGACTTACCATGGCTACACCTTC.